The 14 T cell receptor beta chains below come from one sample, sequenced in a study of early stage breast cancer tumors. Using immunoSEQ multiplex PCR, the repertoire was profiled, and TCRdb retains in-frame clones only, with some absent. The sample holds roughly 30,000 clones, more than 65% seen once. Sequencing used blood. The receptors come from a person in their forties with breast cancer.

This chain uses TRBV5-1 with TRBJ2-7, with 11 bases that match TRBD1. V trimming: 3 bases; J trimming: 6 bases; junction bases outside the gene matches: 8. CDR1 SGHRS and CDR2 YFSETQ come from the germline V gene. This CDR3 region has 15 residues. CDR3 loop: CASSWARDRGSEQYF. CDR3 bases: TGCGCCAGCAGCTGGGCCCGGGACAGGGGGTCCGAGCAGTACTTC.

V usage is TRBV19 and J usage is TRBJ2-1, with D maybe TRBD1 (6 bases). Per the germline V gene, CDR1 is LNHDA and CDR2 is SQIVND (reference sequence). Trimming took off 7 bases at V and 4 bases at J, with 14 bases between the two ends. The CDR3 totals 14 residues. The chain's CDR3 is CASTLDRRYNEQFF. CDR3 in DNA: TGTGCCAGTACCCTGGACAGACGTTACAATGAGCAGTTCTTC.

V and J are TRBV19 and TRBJ1-2; D not resolved. This CDR3 has 12 residues. Germline V gene data show CDR1 as LNHDA and CDR2 as SQIVND (reference sequence). The V gene lost 5 bases and the J gene lost 5 bases, with 9 bases spanning the gap. The CDR3 DNA is TGTGCCAGTAGTCTGGGGAAATATGGCTACACCTTC. It translates to CASSLGKYGYTF.

The chain recombines TRBV18 with TRBJ2-2; 8 bases are a match to TRBD2. Germline lookup yields CDR1 KGHSH and CDR2 LQKENI. There are 16 residues in the CDR3. The junction had 6 bases not matched to a gene; V was cut back by 3 bases and J by 3 bases. Here the CDR3 DNA reads TGTGCCAGCTCACCTTCAGCGGGAGCGGACACCGGGGAGCTGTTTTTT. This codes for CASSPSAGADTGELFF.

The rearrangement joins TRBV30 to TRBJ1-5; D perhaps matches TRBD1 (6 bases). This CDR3 spans 15 amino acids. V was clipped by 3 bases and J by 2 bases, with 14 bases between them. Germline values: CDR1 GTSNPN, CDR2 SVGIG (reference sequence). This CDR3 reads CAWSLRDTGNQPQHF. In DNA, the CDR3 is TGTGCCTGGAGCCTCAGGGACACGGGCAATCAGCCCCAGCATTTT. The full variable domain, its missing parts supplied by reference TRBV30 and TRBJ1-5, is SQTIHQWPATLVQPVGSPLSLECTVEGTSNPNLYWYRQAAGRGLQLLFYSVGIGQISSEVPQNLSASRPQDRQFILSSKKLLLSDSGFYLCAWSLRDTGNQPQHFGDGTRLSIL.

CDR3 sequence: CAISDSGVAYEQYF. The CDR3 DNA reads as TGTGCCATCAGTGACTCAGGCGTGGCGTACGAGCAGTACTTC. The chain carries TRBV10-3 and TRBJ2-7; D unclear. V was cut by 3 bases and J by 4 bases, with 13 bases left in between. The germline gives CDR1 ENHRY, CDR2 SYGVKD. The CDR3 covers 14 residues.

The chain joins TRBV9 to TRBJ2-1; D not resolved. Deletions cut 3 bases from V and 4 bases from J, with 5 bases between. The CDR3 length is 12 residues. CDR1 and CDR2 (germline): SGDLS, YYNGEE. CDR3 region: CASSGGYNEQFF. The CDR3 DNA reads as TGTGCCAGCAGCGGGGGTTACAATGAGCAGTTCTTC.

This clone was recorded a few times. CDR3 protein: CASSLSTEQETQYF. The CDR3 nucleotides read TGTGCCAGCAGCCTGTCGACAGAGCAAGAGACCCAGTACTTC. The chain is built from TRBV7-2 and TRBJ2-5, with a weak D call TRBD1 (5 bases). Trimming took 5 bases from V and 2 from J, leaving 12 bases between them. The length of the CDR3 is 14 residues. Germline values: CDR1 SGHTA, CDR2 FQGNSA.

V and J are TRBV5-1 and TRBJ2-1, with TRBD2 matching 8 bases. Trimming cost V 4 bases and J 8 bases; bases outside gene matches: 5. This CDR3 spans 13 amino acids. The germline V gene has CDR1 SGHRS and CDR2 YFSETQ. CDR3 sequence (DNA): TGCGCCAGCAGCAAGCGGGAGCCGGATGAGCAGTTCTTC. As protein: CASSKREPDEQFF.

The gene calls are TRBV5-1 and TRBJ2-5; 8 bases align to TRBD1. With V trimmed by 3 bases and J by 3 bases, 1 base remained unmatched. CDR1 is SGHRS and CDR2 is YFSETQ in the germline V gene. The CDR3 has 13 residues. For the CDR3, the DNA is TGCGCCAGCAGCTCACAGGGGGAAGAGACCCAGTACTTC. It specifies CASSSQGEETQYF.

V is TRBV4-2 and J is TRBJ2-2, with 9 bases matching TRBD1. This CDR3 region has 17 residues. With V trimmed by 4 bases and J by 4 bases, 10 bases remained unmatched. The germline CDR1 and CDR2 sequences are LGHNA and YNFKEQ. The CDR3 reads CASSLKPDRGATGELFF. CDR3 nucleotide sequence: TGTGCCAGCAGCCTCAAACCCGACAGGGGGGCCACCGGGGAGCTGTTTTTT.

The genes are TRBV7-7 and TRBJ2-2; D not certain. Trimming removed 1 base at V and 1 base at J, with 4 bases between. Germline V gene sequence: CDR1 SSHAT, CDR2 FNYEAQ (reference sequence). The CDR3 is 14 residues long. The CDR3 loop is CASSLVQNTGELFF. The CDR3 region has the DNA TGTGCCAGCAGCTTAGTGCAGAACACCGGGGAGCTGTTTTTT.

The chain carries TRBV27 and TRBJ2-4; tentative D call: TRBD1 (5 bases). Germline CDR1 reads MNHEY; CDR2 reads SMNVEV (reference sequence). This CDR3 is built from 15 residues. Trimming shortened V by 2 bases and J by 3 bases, and 11 bases separated the two germline ends. The CDR3 reads CASSLVQGGKNIQYF. The CDR3, as DNA: TGTGCCAGCAGTTTAGTCCAGGGCGGCAAAAACATTCAGTACTTC.

This rearrangement joins TRBV6-5 to TRBJ2-5; D call uncertain. The CDR3 covers 14 residues. The germline CDR1 and CDR2 sequences are MNHEY and SVGAGI. The ends were cut back, 2 bases at V and 5 bases at J, with 12 bases in the middle. CDR3 coding DNA: TGTGCCAGCAGTTACGGTCCCCCGGGTGAGACCCAGTACTTC. Protein sequence: CASSYGPPGETQYF.